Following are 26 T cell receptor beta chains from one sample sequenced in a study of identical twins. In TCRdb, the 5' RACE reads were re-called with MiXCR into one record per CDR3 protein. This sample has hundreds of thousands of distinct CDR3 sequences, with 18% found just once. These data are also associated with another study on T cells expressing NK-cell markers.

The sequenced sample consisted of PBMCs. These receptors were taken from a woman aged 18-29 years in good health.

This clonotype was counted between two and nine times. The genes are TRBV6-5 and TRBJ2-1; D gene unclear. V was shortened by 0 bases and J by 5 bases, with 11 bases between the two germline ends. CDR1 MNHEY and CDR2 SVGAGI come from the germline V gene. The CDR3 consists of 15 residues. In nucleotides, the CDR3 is TGTGCCAGCAGTTACTCGACCGCCCCAAACAATGAGCAGTTCTTC. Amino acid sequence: CASSYSTAPNNEQFF.

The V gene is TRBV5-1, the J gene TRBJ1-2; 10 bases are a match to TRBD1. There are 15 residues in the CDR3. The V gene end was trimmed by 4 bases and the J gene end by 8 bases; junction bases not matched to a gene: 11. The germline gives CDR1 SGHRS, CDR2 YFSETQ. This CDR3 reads CASSLRTGTGEGYTF. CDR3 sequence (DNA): TGCGCCAGCAGCCTGCGAACCGGGACAGGGGAAGGCTACACCTTC. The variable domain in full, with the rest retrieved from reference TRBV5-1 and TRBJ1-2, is KAGVTQTPRYLIKTRGQQVTLSCSPISGHRSVSWYQQTPGQGLQFLFEYFSETQRNKGNFPGRFSGRQFSNSRSEMNVSTLELGDSALYLCASSLRTGTGEGYTFGSGTRLTVV.

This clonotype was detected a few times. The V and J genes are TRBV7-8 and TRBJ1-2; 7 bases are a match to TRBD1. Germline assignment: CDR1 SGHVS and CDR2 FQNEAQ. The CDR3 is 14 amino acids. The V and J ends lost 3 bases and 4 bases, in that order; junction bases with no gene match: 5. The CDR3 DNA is TGTGCCAGCAGCTTGGACAGGAGTGCCTATGGCTACACCTTC. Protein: CASSLDRSAYGYTF.

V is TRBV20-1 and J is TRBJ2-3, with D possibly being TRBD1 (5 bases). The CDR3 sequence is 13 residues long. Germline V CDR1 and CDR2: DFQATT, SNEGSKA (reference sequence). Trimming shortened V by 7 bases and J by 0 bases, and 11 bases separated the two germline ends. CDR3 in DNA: TGCAGTGTAAGACAGATTAGCACAGATACGCAGTATTTT. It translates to CSVRQISTDTQYF.

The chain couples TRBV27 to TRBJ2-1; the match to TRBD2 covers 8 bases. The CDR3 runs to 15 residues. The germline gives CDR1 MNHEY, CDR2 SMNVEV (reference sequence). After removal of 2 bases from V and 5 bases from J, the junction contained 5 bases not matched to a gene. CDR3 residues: CASSLVSGSHNEQFF. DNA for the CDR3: TGTGCCAGCAGTTTAGTCAGCGGGAGTCACAATGAGCAGTTCTTC.

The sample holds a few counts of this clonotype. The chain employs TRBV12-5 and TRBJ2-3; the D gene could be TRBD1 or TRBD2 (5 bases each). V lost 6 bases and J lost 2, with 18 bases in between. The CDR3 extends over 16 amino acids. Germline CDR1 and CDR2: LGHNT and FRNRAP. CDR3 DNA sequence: TGTGCTAGTGGATCCGGGACGTGGATCCTCACAGATACGCAGTATTTT. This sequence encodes CASGSGTWILTDTQYF. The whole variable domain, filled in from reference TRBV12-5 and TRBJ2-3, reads DARVTQTPRHKVTEMGQEVTMRCQPILGHNTVFWYRQTMMQGLELLAYFRNRAPLDDSGMPKDRFSAEMPDATLATLKIQPSEPRDSAVYFCASGSGTWILTDTQYFGPGTRLTVL.

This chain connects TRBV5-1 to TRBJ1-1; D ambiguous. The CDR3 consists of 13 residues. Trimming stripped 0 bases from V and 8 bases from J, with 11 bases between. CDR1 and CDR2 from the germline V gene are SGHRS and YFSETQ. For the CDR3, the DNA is TGCGCCAGCAGCTTGGAAACAGCTCGGGAAGCTTTCTTT. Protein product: CASSLETAREAFF.

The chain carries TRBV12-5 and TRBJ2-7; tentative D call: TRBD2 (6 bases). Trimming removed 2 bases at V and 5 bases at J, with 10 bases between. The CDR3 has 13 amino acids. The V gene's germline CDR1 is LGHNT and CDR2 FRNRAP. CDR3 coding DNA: TGTGCTAGTGGTTTGTCACTAGCCAACGAGCAGTACTTC. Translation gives CASGLSLANEQYF.

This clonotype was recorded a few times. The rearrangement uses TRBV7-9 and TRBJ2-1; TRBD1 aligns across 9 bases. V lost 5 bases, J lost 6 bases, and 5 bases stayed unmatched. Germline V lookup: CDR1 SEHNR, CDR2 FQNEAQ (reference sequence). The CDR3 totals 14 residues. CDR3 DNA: TGTGCCAGCAGCCCAAGGGACAGGGCCAATGAGCAGTTCTTC. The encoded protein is CASSPRDRANEQFF.

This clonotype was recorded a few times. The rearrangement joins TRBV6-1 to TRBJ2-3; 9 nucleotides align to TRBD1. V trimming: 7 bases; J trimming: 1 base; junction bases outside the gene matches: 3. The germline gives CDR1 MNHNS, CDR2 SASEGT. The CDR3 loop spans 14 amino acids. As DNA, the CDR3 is TGTGCCAGCACTAGGGACAGGGGCACAGATACGCAGTATTTT. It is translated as CASTRDRGTDTQYF.

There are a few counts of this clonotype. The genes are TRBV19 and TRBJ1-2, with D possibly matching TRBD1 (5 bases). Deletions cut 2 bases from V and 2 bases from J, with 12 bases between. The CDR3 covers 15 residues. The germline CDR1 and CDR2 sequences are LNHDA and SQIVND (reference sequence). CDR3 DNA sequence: TGTGCCAGTAGTATAAGTTCTGACAGAAACTATGGCTACACCTTC. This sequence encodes CASSISSDRNYGYTF.

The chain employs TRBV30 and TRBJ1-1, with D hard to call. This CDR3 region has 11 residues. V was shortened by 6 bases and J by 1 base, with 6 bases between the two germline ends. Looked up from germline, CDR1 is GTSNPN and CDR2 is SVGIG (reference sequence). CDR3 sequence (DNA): TGTGCCTGCGCCAGGAACACTGAAGCTTTCTTT. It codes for CACARNTEAFF.

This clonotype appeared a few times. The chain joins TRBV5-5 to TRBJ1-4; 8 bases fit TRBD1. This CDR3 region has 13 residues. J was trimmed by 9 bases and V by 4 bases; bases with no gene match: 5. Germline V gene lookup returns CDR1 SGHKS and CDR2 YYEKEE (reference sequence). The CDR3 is CASSPGTGQKLFF. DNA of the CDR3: TGTGCCAGCAGCCCAGGGACAGGCCAAAAACTGTTTTTT. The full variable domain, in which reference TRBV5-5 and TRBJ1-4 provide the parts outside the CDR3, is DAGVTQSPTHLIKTRGQQVTLRCSPISGHKSVSWYQQVLGQGPQFIFQYYEKEERGRGNFPDRFSARQFPNYSSELNVNALLLGDSALYLCASSPGTGQKLFFGSGTQLSVL.

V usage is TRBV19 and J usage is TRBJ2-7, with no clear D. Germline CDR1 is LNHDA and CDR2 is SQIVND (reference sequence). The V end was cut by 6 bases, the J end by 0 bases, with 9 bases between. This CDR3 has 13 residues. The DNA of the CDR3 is TGTGCCAGTAGCGTCTCTCTCTCCTACGAGCAGTACTTC. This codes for CASSVSLSYEQYF.

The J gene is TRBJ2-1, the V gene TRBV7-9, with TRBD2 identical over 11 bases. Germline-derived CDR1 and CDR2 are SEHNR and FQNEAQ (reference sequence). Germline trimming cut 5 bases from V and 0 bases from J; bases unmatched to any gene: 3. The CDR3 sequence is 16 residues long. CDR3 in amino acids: CASSNLAGGSYNEQFF. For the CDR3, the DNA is TGTGCCAGCAGCAATCTAGCGGGGGGCTCCTACAATGAGCAGTTCTTC.

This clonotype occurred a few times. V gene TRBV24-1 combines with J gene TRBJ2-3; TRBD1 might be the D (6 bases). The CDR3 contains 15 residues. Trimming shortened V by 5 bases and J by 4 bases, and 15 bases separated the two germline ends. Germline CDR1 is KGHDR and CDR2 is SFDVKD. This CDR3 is CATSGTAQGPDTQYF. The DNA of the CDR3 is TGTGCCACCAGTGGGACAGCCCAAGGTCCAGATACGCAGTATTTT.

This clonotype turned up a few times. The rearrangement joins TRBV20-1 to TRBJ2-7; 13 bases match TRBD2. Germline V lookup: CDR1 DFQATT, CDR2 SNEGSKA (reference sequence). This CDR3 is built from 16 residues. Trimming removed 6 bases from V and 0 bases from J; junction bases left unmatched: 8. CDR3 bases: TGCAGTGCCACCGGGACTAGCGGGATCCCCTCCTACGAGCAGTACTTC. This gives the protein CSATGTSGIPSYEQYF.

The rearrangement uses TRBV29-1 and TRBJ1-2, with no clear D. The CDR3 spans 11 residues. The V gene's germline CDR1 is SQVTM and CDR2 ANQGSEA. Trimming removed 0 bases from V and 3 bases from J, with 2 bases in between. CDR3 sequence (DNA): TGCAGCGTTGAAGATTACTATGGCTACACCTTC. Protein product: CSVEDYYGYTF. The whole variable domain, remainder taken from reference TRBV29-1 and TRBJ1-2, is SAVISQKPSRDICQRGTSLTIQCQVDSQVTMMFWYRQQPGQSLTLIATANQGSEATYESGFVIDKFPISRPNLTFSTLTVSNMSPEDSSIYLCSVEDYYGYTFGSGTRLTVV.

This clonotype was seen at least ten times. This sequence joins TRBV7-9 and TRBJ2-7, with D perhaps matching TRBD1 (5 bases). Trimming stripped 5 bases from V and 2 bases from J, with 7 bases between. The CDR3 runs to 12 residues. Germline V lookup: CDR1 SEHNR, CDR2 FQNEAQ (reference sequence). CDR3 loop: CASSDRTYEQYF. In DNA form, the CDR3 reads TGTGCCAGCAGCGACAGAACCTACGAGCAGTACTTC.

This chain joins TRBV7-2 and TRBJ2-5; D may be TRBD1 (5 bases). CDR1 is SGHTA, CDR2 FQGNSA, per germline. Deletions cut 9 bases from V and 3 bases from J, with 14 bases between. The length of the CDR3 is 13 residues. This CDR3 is CASSVRAEETQYF. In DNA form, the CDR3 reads TGTGCCAGTTCTGTCAGGGCGGAAGAGACCCAGTACTTC.

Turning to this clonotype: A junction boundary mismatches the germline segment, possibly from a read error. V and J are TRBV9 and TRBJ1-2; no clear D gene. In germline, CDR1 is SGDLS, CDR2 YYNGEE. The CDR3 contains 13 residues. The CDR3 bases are TGTGCCAGCAGCCTGGATCGGAACTGTGGCTACACCTTC. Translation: CASSLDRNCGYTF. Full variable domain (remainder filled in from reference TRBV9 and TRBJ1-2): DSGVTQTPKHLITATGQRVTLRCSPRSGDLSVYWYQQSLDQGLQFLIQYYNGEERAKGNILERFSAQQFPDLHSELNLSSLELGDSALYFCASSLDRNCGYTFGSGTRLTVV.

DNA of the CDR3: TGCAGTGCTAGTTTTCAGGGGAGGAACACTGAAGCTTTCTTT. This sequence encodes CSASFQGRNTEAFF. The genes are TRBV20-1 and TRBJ1-1, with a weak D call TRBD1 (6 bases). There are 14 residues in the CDR3. Germline V gives CDR1 DFQATT, CDR2 SNEGSKA (reference sequence). V was cut by 3 bases and J by 1 base, with 12 bases left in between.

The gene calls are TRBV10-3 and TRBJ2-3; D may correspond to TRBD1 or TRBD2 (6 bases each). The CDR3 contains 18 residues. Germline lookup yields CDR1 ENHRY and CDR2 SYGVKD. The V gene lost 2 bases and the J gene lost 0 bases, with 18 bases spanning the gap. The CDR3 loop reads CAISETQAQGTSTDTQYF. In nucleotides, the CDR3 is TGTGCCATCAGTGAGACGCAAGCGCAGGGGACTAGCACAGATACGCAGTATTTT.

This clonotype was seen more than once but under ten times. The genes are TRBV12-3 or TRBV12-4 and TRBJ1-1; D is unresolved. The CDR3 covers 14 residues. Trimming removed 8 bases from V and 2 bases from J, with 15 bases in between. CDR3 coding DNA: TGTGCCAGCTACTTGCGGCACCTTAACACTGAAGCTTTCTTT. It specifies CASYLRHLNTEAFF.

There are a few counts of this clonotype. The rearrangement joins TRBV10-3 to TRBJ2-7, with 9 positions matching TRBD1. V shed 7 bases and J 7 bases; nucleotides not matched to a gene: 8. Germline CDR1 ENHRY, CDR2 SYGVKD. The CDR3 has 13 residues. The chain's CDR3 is CAIKGQGEREQYF. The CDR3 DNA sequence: TGTGCCATCAAGGGACAGGGAGAACGGGAGCAGTACTTC.

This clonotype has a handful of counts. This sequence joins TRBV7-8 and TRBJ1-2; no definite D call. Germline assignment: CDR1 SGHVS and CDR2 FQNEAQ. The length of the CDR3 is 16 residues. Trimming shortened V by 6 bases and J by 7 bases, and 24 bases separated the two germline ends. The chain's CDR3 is CASSSGVGPGGGGYTF. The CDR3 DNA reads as TGTGCCAGCAGTTCGGGAGTTGGGCCCGGAGGTGGTGGCTACACCTTC.